The next 30 T cell receptor beta chains were all read from a single sample in a study of shared clonotypes between healthy human individuals. Method: immunoSEQ multiplex PCR; TCRdb's copy keeps in-frame clones and lacks some. Altogether some 2,500,000 clones are present, 80% to 95% being singletons, with the ten largest covering around 0.38%. The specimen was naive CD4+ T cells from PBMCs. Indicated subset: CD45RA+ positively selected. The receptors were gathered from a man aged 18 to 30 in good health. Some clones in this sample may be carry-over from other donors' samples.

J is TRBJ2-5 and V is TRBV5-4, with 9 bases aligning to TRBD2. Germline-derived CDR1 and CDR2 are SGHNT and YYREEE (reference sequence). Trimming took 1 base from V and 6 from J; bases not matched to a gene: 10. This CDR3 has 16 amino acids. The CDR3 DNA is TGTGCCAGCAGCTTGCTCCGGCGGGAGGGTGGCAAGACCCAGTACTTC. Residues: CASSLLRREGGKTQYF.

The V gene is TRBV7-6, the J gene TRBJ2-1, with 8 bases fitting TRBD2. The ends lost 6 bases at V and 0 bases at J; junction bases unmatched: 7. In germline, CDR1 is SGHVS, CDR2 FNYEAQ. CDR3 length: 16 amino acids. CDR3 coding DNA: TGTGCCAGCAGGTCTATAGCGGGAAGCTCCTACAATGAGCAGTTCTTC. This sequence encodes CASRSIAGSSYNEQFF. The entire variable domain, with the rest obtained from reference TRBV7-6 and TRBJ2-1, is as follows: GAGVSQSPRYKVTKRGQDVALRCDPISGHVSLYWYRQALGQGPEFLTYFNYEAQQDKSGLPNDRFSAERPEGSISTLTIQRTEQRDSAMYRCASRSIAGSSYNEQFFGPGTRLTVL.

CDR3 in DNA: TGTGCCAGCAGTGGAGCGGGAGTTGGCGAGACCCAGTACTTC. It yields the protein CASSGAGVGETQYF. This rearrangement joins TRBV6-1 to TRBJ2-5; TRBD2 matches at 8 bases. CDR3 length: 14 residues. CDR1 MNHNS and CDR2 SASEGT come from the germline V gene. V was clipped by 4 bases and J by 5 bases; unmatched bases: 6.

This sequence joins TRBV6-6 and TRBJ2-7; D gene unclear. CDR3 length: 12 residues. V was cut by 3 bases and J by 6 bases, with 9 bases left in between. The germline CDR1 and CDR2 sequences are MNHNY and SVGAGI (reference sequence). The DNA for the CDR3 is TGTGCCAGCAGTTATAGGGTCGGCGAGCAGTACTTC. Protein sequence: CASSYRVGEQYF.

The chain uses TRBV7-2 and TRBJ1-2; 9 bases align to TRBD1. The V segment lost 5 bases and the J segment 6 bases; nucleotides outside the gene matches: 4. The CDR3 sequence is 13 residues long. Germline V gene data show CDR1 as SGHTA and CDR2 as FQGNSA. This CDR3 reads CASSITGGHGYTF. In DNA, the CDR3 is TGTGCCAGCAGCATCACAGGGGGCCATGGCTACACCTTC.

The chain recombines TRBV5-1 with TRBJ2-5, with 7 bases fitting TRBD2. Germline V CDR1 and CDR2: SGHRS, YFSETQ. This CDR3 has 14 amino acids. After removal of 4 bases from V and 4 bases from J, the junction contained 7 bases not matched to a gene. The CDR3 bases are TGCGCCAGCAGCCCCAGCGGGATTGGAGAGACCCAGTACTTC. Residues: CASSPSGIGETQYF.

The chain is built from TRBV7-9 and TRBJ2-7, with TRBD1 matching 8 bases. This CDR3 is 17 amino acids long. From germline, CDR1 is SEHNR and CDR2 FQNEAQ (reference sequence). Trimming removed 1 base from V and 2 bases from J; junction bases left unmatched: 10. CDR3 DNA: TGTGCCAGCAGCTTAGGGGGCGGGGACAGGCTTACCTACGAGCAGTACTTC. It translates to CASSLGGGDRLTYEQYF.

This chain uses TRBV30 with TRBJ1-2; D is uncertain. The V and J ends lost 1 base and 0 bases respectively, with 9 bases between them. The CDR3 is 14 residues long. Germline CDR1 reads GTSNPN; CDR2 reads SVGIG (reference sequence). The CDR3: CAWSGYSTNYGYTF. CDR3 in DNA: TGTGCCTGGAGTGGGTACAGTACTAACTATGGCTACACCTTC. The full variable domain, in which reference TRBV30 and TRBJ1-2 provide the parts outside the CDR3, is SQTIHQWPATLVQPVGSPLSLECTVEGTSNPNLYWYRQAAGRGLQLLFYSVGIGQISSEVPQNLSASRPQDRQFILSSKKLLLSDSGFYLCAWSGYSTNYGYTFGSGTRLTVV.

This sequence joins TRBV9 and TRBJ2-7; TRBD2 matches at 9 bases. V shed 4 bases, J shed 3 bases, and the junction held 8 bases outside the gene matches. CDR1 SGDLS and CDR2 YYNGEE come from the germline V gene. The CDR3 spans 15 residues. The CDR3 bases are TGTGCCAGCAGCCCCTTGCGGGAGGGGCGCTACGAGCAGTACTTC. Translated, it gives CASSPLREGRYEQYF.

This clone came up once. This rearrangement joins TRBV7-8 to TRBJ2-2; a weak D match, TRBD2 (5 bases). CDR3 length equals 16 residues. V dropped 1 base and J dropped 3 bases, with 12 bases sitting between them. CDR1 and CDR2 from the germline V gene are SGHVS and FQNEAQ. This CDR3 is CASSLGGRRHTGELFF. CDR3 in DNA: TGTGCCAGCAGCTTAGGGGGTAGGAGGCACACCGGGGAGCTGTTTTTT.

This chain uses TRBV7-6 with TRBJ2-1, with D perhaps TRBD2 (5 bases). The germline V gene encodes CDR1 SGHVS and CDR2 FNYEAQ. The CDR3 sequence is 13 residues long. The V and J ends lost 0 bases and 6 bases respectively, with 6 bases between them. CDR3 residues: CASSLAGINEQFF. DNA for the CDR3: TGTGCCAGCAGCTTAGCCGGGATCAATGAGCAGTTCTTC.

The V call is TRBV4-2, the J call TRBJ2-1; 8 bases map to TRBD2. This CDR3 contains 17 residues. From germline, CDR1 is LGHNA and CDR2 YNFKEQ. The ends lost 1 base at V and 0 bases at J; junction bases unmatched: 5. The CDR3: CASSQGTSPSSYNEQFF. The CDR3 DNA follows: TGTGCCAGCAGCCAAGGGACTAGCCCTAGCTCCTACAATGAGCAGTTCTTC.

The chain has TRBV11-2 and TRBJ2-6; the match to TRBD1 covers 9 bases. CDR1 is SGHAT, CDR2 FQNNGV, per germline. The CDR3 has 18 residues. With 6 bases clipped from V and 0 bases from J, the junction kept 9 bases outside the gene matches. The CDR3 loop is CASSYKGTGFSGANVLTF. CDR3 DNA sequence: TGTGCCAGCAGTTACAAGGGGACAGGGTTCTCTGGGGCCAACGTCCTGACTTTC.

For this clone: The sample has other DNA sequences that encode this CDR3 too. The CDR3 region is CASSRGQGETQYF. CDR3 DNA: TGTGCCAGCAGCCGCGGACAGGGAGAGACCCAGTACTTC. V usage is TRBV7-9 and J usage is TRBJ2-5; 8 bases are shared with TRBD1. This CDR3 is 13 amino acids long. V shed 5 bases, J shed 4 bases, and the junction held 3 bases outside the gene matches. Germline V gene sequence: CDR1 SEHNR, CDR2 FQNEAQ (reference sequence).

The chain recombines TRBV5-1 with TRBJ1-1, with D unclear. V lost 4 bases, J lost 0 bases, and 7 bases lay in between. The CDR3 sequence is 13 residues long. CDR1 is SGHRS, CDR2 YFSETQ, per germline. This CDR3 reads CASSPNLNTEAFF. In DNA form, the CDR3 reads TGCGCCAGCAGCCCTAACTTGAACACTGAAGCTTTCTTT.

The CDR3 coding sequence is TGTGCCAGCAGCCTCCGACTAGCGGGAGCATCGGATACGCAGTATTTT. Its protein is CASSLRLAGASDTQYF. This chain uses TRBV14 with TRBJ2-3, with TRBD2 matching 12 bases. The CDR3 length is 16 residues. Germline values: CDR1 SGHDN, CDR2 FVKESK. J lost 6 bases, V lost 4 bases, and 8 bases had no gene match.

The V and J genes are TRBV13 and TRBJ1-1; D is unclear. This CDR3 comprises 15 residues. Germline loops: CDR1 PRHDT, CDR2 FYEKMQ (reference sequence). Between the trimmed V and J ends, which lost 5 bases and 5 bases, there was a span of 18 bases. CDR3 amino acids: CASSGYPQSGTEAFF. The CDR3 nucleotides are TGTGCCAGCAGCGGCTACCCGCAATCCGGGACTGAAGCTTTCTTT.

The chain joins TRBV5-1 to TRBJ2-6; D may be TRBD1 (7 bases). V was pared by 4 bases and J by 0 bases, with 14 bases between. Per the germline V gene, CDR1 is SGHRS and CDR2 is YFSETQ. The CDR3 is 17 amino acids. The chain's CDR3 is CASSQEGAGSGANVLTF. CDR3 coding DNA: TGCGCCAGCAGCCAGGAGGGGGCCGGCTCTGGGGCCAACGTCCTGACTTTC.

This chain joins TRBV5-1 and TRBJ2-5; 9 bases map to TRBD1. With V trimmed by 3 bases and J by 4 bases, 10 bases remained unmatched. Germline CDR1 reads SGHRS; CDR2 reads YFSETQ. There are 16 residues in the CDR3. This chain's CDR3 is CASSSRGMGQGETQYF. In DNA, the CDR3 is TGCGCCAGCAGCTCACGAGGGATGGGACAGGGAGAGACCCAGTACTTC.

This chain uses TRBV15 with TRBJ2-7; 9 nucleotides line up with TRBD1. The CDR3 has 15 amino acids. V lost 2 bases to trimming and J lost 5 bases; unmatched junction nucleotides: 7. Germline V gives CDR1 LNHNV, CDR2 YYDKDF (reference sequence). The CDR3 region is CATSRKMGQGNEQYF. CDR3 DNA: TGTGCCACCAGCAGAAAAATGGGACAGGGCAACGAGCAGTACTTC.

CDR3 in amino acids: CASSFGGLAGVGGIQYF. CDR3 bases: TGTGCCAGCAGTTTCGGCGGACTAGCGGGAGTAGGGGGCATTCAGTACTTC. The V and J genes are TRBV28 and TRBJ2-4; 13 bases map to TRBD2. With 3 bases clipped from V and 9 bases from J, the junction kept 11 bases outside the gene matches. The CDR3 has 17 amino acids. Germline CDR1 is MDHEN and CDR2 is SYDVKM.

The rearrangement uses TRBV28 and TRBJ2-3; possible D gene TRBD2, 6 bases. Per germline, CDR1 MDHEN and CDR2 SYDVKM. V was pared by 5 bases and J by 6 bases, with 6 bases between. The CDR3 sequence is 11 residues long. The CDR3 sequence: CASSGRDTQYF. The CDR3 DNA is TGTGCCAGCAGTGGGAGGGATACGCAGTATTTT.

This chain joins TRBV9 and TRBJ2-3; weak D call: TRBD2 (6 bases). Trimming took off 2 bases at V and 0 bases at J, with 16 bases between the two ends. From germline, CDR1 is SGDLS and CDR2 YYNGEE. This CDR3 is 17 amino acids long. The CDR3 reads CASSVGSGTQSTDTQYF. Here the CDR3 DNA reads TGTGCCAGCAGCGTTGGGTCCGGGACTCAAAGCACAGATACGCAGTATTTT.

The genes are TRBV7-3 and TRBJ1-5; 12 bases fit TRBD1. CDR3 length equals 16 residues. With V trimmed by 2 bases and J by 7 bases, 6 bases remained unmatched. Germline lookup yields CDR1 SGHTA and CDR2 FQGTGA. CDR3 in DNA: TGTGCCAGCAGCTTAGGGGACAGGGGGCAAGGACAGCCCCAGCATTTT. It translates to CASSLGDRGQGQPQHF. Supplemented by reference TRBV7-3 and TRBJ1-5, the full variable domain reads GAGVSQTPSNKVTEKGKYVELRCDPISGHTALYWYRQSLGQGPEFLIYFQGTGAADDSGLPNDRFFAVRPEGSVSTLKIQRTERGDSAVYLCASSLGDRGQGQPQHFGDGTRLSIL.

The V gene is TRBV11-2, the J gene TRBJ1-1; tentative D call: TRBD1 (5 bases). The ends were cut back, 2 bases at V and 5 bases at J, with 9 bases in the middle. The germline V gene has CDR1 SGHAT and CDR2 FQNNGV. CDR3 size: 13 residues. The CDR3 nucleotides read TGTGCCAGCAGCTTACGGTGGGGGACTGAAGCTTTCTTT. It specifies CASSLRWGTEAFF.

This clone was picked up one time. The V and J genes are TRBV5-1 and TRBJ1-1, with unresolved D. The V gene lost 0 bases and the J gene lost 4 bases, with 19 bases spanning the gap. The CDR3 is 17 amino acids. The germline V gene encodes CDR1 SGHRS and CDR2 YFSETQ. CDR3 DNA sequence: TGCGCCAGCAGCTTGGATCTTAGGGCCAGCGCCGTCACTGAAGCTTTCTTT. Residues: CASSLDLRASAVTEAFF.

The chain combines TRBV5-8 with TRBJ1-5; no definite D call. The CDR3 has 15 amino acids. Trimming pared 0 bases from V and 0 bases from J, leaving 7 bases between. The germline V gene encodes CDR1 SGHTS and CDR2 YDEGEE. CDR3 amino acids: CASSLGTNSNQPQHF. DNA of the CDR3: TGTGCCAGCAGCTTGGGAACAAATAGCAATCAGCCCCAGCATTTT.

The genes are TRBV18 and TRBJ2-3, with 10 bases that match TRBD2. Germline loops: CDR1 KGHSH, CDR2 LQKENI. The CDR3 runs 17 residues. Trimming at V came to 0 bases and at J to 3 bases, leaving 6 bases not matched to a gene. The CDR3 is CASSPPKLAGRTDTQYF. The CDR3 nucleotides are TGTGCCAGCTCACCACCAAAACTAGCGGGAAGGACAGATACGCAGTATTTT.

This clone was seen just once. The rearrangement links TRBV29-1 to TRBJ1-2; D remains ambiguous. V was trimmed by 8 bases and J by 8 bases, leaving 9 bases between them. Germline CDR1 and CDR2: SQVTM and ANQGSEA. The CDR3 has 9 residues. The CDR3 DNA reads as TGCAGCCCCGAAAACGGCTACACCTTC. Protein product: CSPENGYTF.

This clone was seen just once. The chain links TRBV2 to TRBJ2-5; 10 bases match TRBD2. The J call may be mistaken, given a closer DNA end match to TRBJ2-7. Germline V lookup: CDR1 SNHLY, CDR2 FYNNEI. The CDR3 is 17 amino acids. In nucleotides, the CDR3 is TGTGCCAGAGGCCGGACTAGCGGAAACCTACCCTCTGGCGAGCAGTACTTC. It encodes CARGRTSGNLPSGEQYF.